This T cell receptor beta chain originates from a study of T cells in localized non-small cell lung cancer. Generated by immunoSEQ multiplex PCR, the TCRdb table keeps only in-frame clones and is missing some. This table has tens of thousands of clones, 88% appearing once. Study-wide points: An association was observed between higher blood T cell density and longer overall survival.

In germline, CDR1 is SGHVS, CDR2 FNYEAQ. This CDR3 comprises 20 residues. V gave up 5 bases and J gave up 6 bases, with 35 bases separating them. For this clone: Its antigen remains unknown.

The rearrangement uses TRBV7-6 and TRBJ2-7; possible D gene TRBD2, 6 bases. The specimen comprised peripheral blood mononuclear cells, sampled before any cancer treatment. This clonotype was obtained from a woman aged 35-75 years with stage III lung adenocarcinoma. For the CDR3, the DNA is TGTGCCAGCAGCCACCTCATGAAGTCGGGGGAGATGGGCTGGTCCGGCGAGCAGTACTTC. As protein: CASSHLMKSGEMGWSGEQYF.